This is a list of T cell receptor beta chains from one sample in a study of metastatic and nonmetastatic thyroid tumors. TCRdb reassembled clones from the PCR reads with MiXCR. The sample yields 35,000 to 50,000 clones, approximately 24% seen once. The sample consisted of tumor tissue. All receptors come from a female donor with papillary thyroid cancer or a benign thyroid nodule (not recorded which). Some clones in this sample may be carry-over from other donors' samples. The CDR3 runs from the conserved cysteine through the conserved F or W. Fields, in order: clone size, V gene, J gene, D gene, CDR3 protein, CDR3 DNA. The D gene is left open where the match is weak. Size tells how often a clone was seen (once, few, many) or the class of an expanded clone, and some rows leave it out.

abundance: .
v_gene: TRBV20-1
j_gene: TRBJ2-1
d_gene: TRBD2
CDR3aa: CSATRLAGGPRTYNEQFF
CDR3nt: TGCAGTGCTACGCGACTAGCGGGAGGGCCGAGAACCTACAATGAGCAGTTCTTC

abundance: .
v_gene: TRBV7-3
j_gene: TRBJ2-6
d_gene: .
CDR3aa: CASSFTGSGANVLTF
CDR3nt: TGTGCCAGCAGCTTTACAGGGTCCGGGGCCAACGTCCTGACTTTC

abundance: few
v_gene: TRBV20-1
j_gene: TRBJ1-2
d_gene: TRBD1
CDR3aa: CSARSGQNYGYTF
CDR3nt: TGCAGTGCTAGATCGGGACAGAACTATGGCTACACCTTC

abundance: .
v_gene: TRBV28
j_gene: TRBJ1-6
d_gene: .
CDR3aa: CASTRTENSPLHF
CDR3nt: TGTGCCAGCACCCGGACGGAGAATTCACCCCTCCACTTT

abundance: few
v_gene: TRBV6-5
j_gene: TRBJ1-2
d_gene: TRBD1
CDR3aa: CASSYRSTGSYGYTF
CDR3nt: TGTGCCAGCAGTTACCGCTCGACAGGGAGTTATGGCTACACCTTC

abundance: .
v_gene: TRBV5-6
j_gene: TRBJ2-7
d_gene: .
CDR3aa: CASSWRRVLHEQYF
CDR3nt: TGTGCCAGCAGCTGGCGGAGGGTTCTACACGAGCAGTACTTC

abundance: medium-sized
v_gene: TRBV6-1
j_gene: TRBJ1-6
d_gene: .
CDR3aa: CASSLNSPLHF
CDR3nt: TGTGCCAGCAGCCTTAATTCACCCCTCCACTTT

abundance: many
v_gene: TRBV28
j_gene: TRBJ2-1
d_gene: .
CDR3aa: CASSPEVLQGFVQSGPNEQFF
CDR3nt: TGTGCCAGCAGCCCAGAGGTATTGCAGGGTTTTGTTCAATCGGGTCCCAATGAGCAGTTCTTC

abundance: .
v_gene: TRBV13
j_gene: TRBJ1-3
d_gene: .
CDR3aa: CASSLLGISGNTIYF
CDR3nt: TGTGCCAGCAGCTTACTTGGGATCTCTGGAAACACCATATATTTT

abundance: many
v_gene: TRBV25-1
j_gene: TRBJ2-7
d_gene: TRBD1
CDR3aa: CASTRQGAWEQYF
CDR3nt: TGTGCCAGCACCCGGCAGGGGGCATGGGAGCAGTACTTC

abundance: .
v_gene: TRBV7-6
j_gene: TRBJ1-1
d_gene: .
CDR3aa: CASSRTGSTEAFF
CDR3nt: TGTGCCAGCAGCCGTACGGGGTCCACTGAAGCTTTCTTT

abundance: .
v_gene: TRBV12-3/TRBV12-4
j_gene: TRBJ1-3
d_gene: .
CDR3aa: CASRTGSSGNTIYF
CDR3nt: TGTGCCAGCCGAACTGGGAGCTCTGGAAACACCATATATTTT

abundance: .
v_gene: TRBV6-1
j_gene: TRBJ2-5
d_gene: TRBD2
CDR3aa: CASSEGGRETQYF
CDR3nt: TGTGCCAGCAGTGAAGGCGGGAGAGAGACCCAGTACTTC

abundance: .
v_gene: TRBV28
j_gene: TRBJ2-7
d_gene: TRBD1
CDR3aa: CASKLGQGFYEQYF
CDR3nt: TGTGCCAGCAAACTTGGACAGGGGTTCTACGAGCAGTACTTC

abundance: medium-sized
v_gene: TRBV2
j_gene: TRBJ1-4
d_gene: .
CDR3aa: CASSGDTSTNEKLFF
CDR3nt: TGTGCCAGCAGTGGAGATACATCAACTAATGAAAAACTGTTTTTT

abundance: many
v_gene: TRBV4-2
j_gene: TRBJ2-1
d_gene: .
CDR3aa: CASSQERWGTGPPSYNEQFF
CDR3nt: TGTGCCAGCAGCCAAGAAAGGTGGGGCACTGGGCCTCCCTCCTACAATGAGCAGTTCTTC

abundance: medium-sized
v_gene: TRBV6-1
j_gene: TRBJ1-5
d_gene: TRBD1
CDR3aa: CASSVGTGVGNQPQHF
CDR3nt: TGTGCCAGCAGTGTAGGGACAGGGGTTGGCAATCAGCCCCAGCATTTT

abundance: once
v_gene: TRBV5-6
j_gene: TRBJ2-7
d_gene: .
CDR3aa: CASSPTDTSYEQYF
CDR3nt: TGTGCCAGCAGCCCTACCGACACTTCCTACGAGCAGTACTTC

abundance: .
v_gene: TRBV3-1
j_gene: TRBJ1-4
d_gene: .
CDR3aa: CASSQVEGQESGLANEKLFF
CDR3nt: TGTGCCAGCAGCCAAGTCGAGGGACAAGAGTCGGGTCTAGCTAATGAAAAACTGTTTTTT

abundance: .
v_gene: TRBV7-3
j_gene: TRBJ2-2
d_gene: .
CDR3aa: CASSLTSRGAVNTGELFF
CDR3nt: TGTGCCAGCAGCTTAACGTCAAGAGGAGCGGTGAACACCGGGGAGCTGTTTTTT

abundance: few
v_gene: TRBV28
j_gene: TRBJ2-7
d_gene: .
CDR3aa: CASSLFRTVYEQYF
CDR3nt: TGTGCCAGCAGTTTATTCCGCACAGTCTACGAGCAGTACTTC

abundance: .
v_gene: TRBV5-5
j_gene: TRBJ1-2
d_gene: .
CDR3aa: CASSFIGGAGIYGYTF
CDR3nt: TGTGCCAGCAGCTTCATCGGGGGTGCAGGCATATATGGCTACACCTTC

abundance: many
v_gene: TRBV9
j_gene: TRBJ2-1
d_gene: .
CDR3aa: CASSVVDSYNEQFF
CDR3nt: TGTGCCAGCAGCGTAGTGGACTCCTACAATGAGCAGTTCTTC

abundance: many
v_gene: TRBV18
j_gene: TRBJ2-5
d_gene: TRBD2
CDR3aa: CASSPRLAGSQETQYF
CDR3nt: TGTGCCAGCTCACCAAGGCTAGCGGGATCACAAGAGACCCAGTACTTC

abundance: many
v_gene: TRBV19
j_gene: TRBJ1-5
d_gene: .
CDR3aa: CASSLQGNQPQHF
CDR3nt: TGTGCCAGTAGTTTACAGGGAAATCAGCCCCAGCATTTT

abundance: many
v_gene: TRBV10-2
j_gene: TRBJ2-7
d_gene: TRBD2
CDR3aa: CASSDYGPAGDSYEQYF
CDR3nt: TGCGCCAGCAGTGATTACGGCCCAGCGGGGGACTCCTACGAGCAGTACTTC

abundance: many
v_gene: TRBV7-2
j_gene: TRBJ2-7
d_gene: .
CDR3aa: CASSLRRDTPSHEQYF
CDR3nt: TGTGCCAGCAGCTTACGCCGGGACACACCGTCTCACGAGCAGTACTTC

abundance: many
v_gene: TRBV7-6
j_gene: TRBJ2-1
d_gene: .
CDR3aa: CASSPGVAAYNEQFF
CDR3nt: TGTGCCAGCAGCCCCGGGGTAGCGGCCTACAATGAGCAGTTCTTC

abundance: .
v_gene: TRBV28
j_gene: TRBJ2-7
d_gene: .
CDR3aa: CASSSVTNSYEQYF
CDR3nt: TGTGCCAGCAGCAGTGTGACAAACTCCTACGAGCAGTACTTC

abundance: many
v_gene: TRBV20-1
j_gene: TRBJ1-2
d_gene: .
CDR3aa: CSARDAVRNYGYTF
CDR3nt: TGCAGTGCTAGAGACGCTGTCAGGAACTATGGCTACACCTTC

abundance: once
v_gene: TRBV27
j_gene: TRBJ2-5
d_gene: .
CDR3aa: CASKPSSSRAQYF
CDR3nt: TGTGCCAGCAAGCCTAGCAGTTCACGGGCCCAGTACTTC

abundance: many
v_gene: TRBV20-1
j_gene: TRBJ1-2
d_gene: .
CDR3aa: CSARGTATTNYGYTF
CDR3nt: TGCAGTGCTAGGGGTACAGCAACCACTAACTATGGCTACACCTTC

abundance: .
v_gene: TRBV18
j_gene: TRBJ2-7
d_gene: .
CDR3aa: CASSPGGSYPYEQYF
CDR3nt: TGTGCCAGCTCACCAGGGGGAAGTTACCCCTACGAGCAGTACTTC

abundance: .
v_gene: TRBV6-2/TRBV6-3
j_gene: TRBJ2-1
d_gene: .
CDR3aa: CVVSTYNGQFF
CDR3nt: TGTGTCGTATCTACCTACAATGGGCAGTTCTTC

abundance: few
v_gene: TRBV7-9
j_gene: TRBJ2-3
d_gene: .
CDR3aa: CAQRWGTDTQYF
CDR3nt: TGTGCTCAACGCTGGGGCACAGATACGCAGTATTTT

abundance: .
v_gene: TRBV28
j_gene: TRBJ2-7
d_gene: TRBD2
CDR3aa: CASSSRLAGGYEQYF
CDR3nt: TGTGCCAGCAGTTCCAGACTAGCGGGAGGCTACGAGCAGTACTTC

abundance: many
v_gene: TRBV12-3/TRBV12-4
j_gene: TRBJ1-1
d_gene: .
CDR3aa: CASSLRTPGDTEAFF
CDR3nt: TGTGCCAGCAGTTTAAGGACTCCGGGGGACACTGAAGCTTTCTTT

abundance: .
v_gene: TRBV11-3
j_gene: TRBJ1-1
d_gene: .
CDR3aa: CASSLQGNTEAFF
CDR3nt: TGTGCCAGCAGCCTACAGGGGAACACTGAAGCTTTCTTT

abundance: .
v_gene: TRBV5-6
j_gene: TRBJ2-3
d_gene: .
CDR3aa: CASSLGTPDTQYF
CDR3nt: TGTGCCAGCAGCTTGGGGACGCCAGATACGCAGTATTTT

abundance: medium-sized
v_gene: TRBV28
j_gene: TRBJ1-3
d_gene: TRBD1
CDR3aa: CASSLVGDRFSGNTIYF
CDR3nt: TGTGCCAGCAGTTTAGTGGGGGACAGGTTCTCTGGAAACACCATATATTTT

abundance: few
v_gene: TRBV12-3/TRBV12-4
j_gene: TRBJ2-5
d_gene: .
CDR3aa: CASSLGSLETQYF
CDR3nt: TGTGCCAGCAGTTTGGGGAGTTTAGAGACCCAGTACTTC

abundance: many
v_gene: TRBV28
j_gene: TRBJ1-3
d_gene: .
CDR3aa: CASSFFGQGNTIYF
CDR3nt: .

abundance: few
v_gene: TRBV28
j_gene: TRBJ2-5
d_gene: .
CDR3aa: CASSLGGGIGQETQYF
CDR3nt: TGTGCCAGCAGTTTGGGGGGGGGCATTGGTCAAGAGACTCAGTACTTC

abundance: few
v_gene: TRBV18
j_gene: TRBJ2-7
d_gene: .
CDR3aa: CASSPRARHSSNYEQYF
CDR3nt: TGTGCCAGCTCACCACGGGCCCGGCACAGCTCAAACTACGAGCAGTACTTC

abundance: few
v_gene: TRBV30
j_gene: TRBJ2-7
d_gene: TRBD1
CDR3aa: CAWSPKGQWGEQYF
CDR3nt: TGTGCCTGGAGCCCAAAGGGACAGTGGGGCGAGCAGTACTTC

abundance: few
v_gene: TRBV27
j_gene: TRBJ2-1
d_gene: TRBD2
CDR3aa: CASGILEGGPDNEQFF
CDR3nt: TGTGCCAGCGGCATCCTAGAGGGAGGGCCGGACAATGAGCAGTTCTTC

abundance: few
v_gene: TRBV19
j_gene: TRBJ1-5
d_gene: .
CDR3aa: CASNLEGTPQHF
CDR3nt: TGTGCCAGTAACTTAGAAGGAACGCCCCAGCATTTT

abundance: .
v_gene: TRBV28
j_gene: TRBJ1-2
d_gene: TRBD1
CDR3aa: CASCQVRTGGTYGYTF
CDR3nt: TGTGCCAGCTGTCAAGTTCGGACAGGGGGCACCTATGGCTACACCTTC

abundance: many
v_gene: TRBV7-2
j_gene: TRBJ2-2
d_gene: .
CDR3aa: CASSPDGTNTGELFF
CDR3nt: TGTGCCAGCAGCCCCGATGGGACTAACACCGGGGAGCTGTTTTTT

abundance: few
v_gene: TRBV27
j_gene: TRBJ2-3
d_gene: .
CDR3aa: CASSPTSDTQYF
CDR3nt: TGTGCCAGCAGTCCGACCTCAGATACGCAGTATTTT

abundance: few
v_gene: TRBV27
j_gene: TRBJ2-7
d_gene: .
CDR3aa: CASSFVTGYEQYF
CDR3nt: TGTGCCAGCAGTTTCGTGACAGGCTACGAGCAGTACTTC

abundance: many
v_gene: TRBV30
j_gene: TRBJ2-4
d_gene: .
CDR3aa: CACSQGGAQDIQYF
CDR3nt: TGTGCCTGCTCTCAAGGCGGGGCGCAGGACATTCAGTACTTC

abundance: few
v_gene: TRBV7-9
j_gene: TRBJ1-2
d_gene: .
CDR3aa: CASSLKDDGYTF
CDR3nt: TGTGCCAGCAGCTTAAAGGACGATGGCTACACCTTC

abundance: many
v_gene: TRBV27
j_gene: TRBJ2-7
d_gene: TRBD2
CDR3aa: CASSQAEGTSGAPYEQYF
CDR3nt: TGTGCCAGCAGTCAGGCCGAGGGGACTAGCGGAGCCCCTTACGAGCAGTACTTC

abundance: many
v_gene: TRBV19
j_gene: TRBJ1-5
d_gene: TRBD1
CDR3aa: CASSSQGQLNQPQHF
CDR3nt: TGTGCCAGTAGTTCTCAGGGACAGCTCAATCAGCCCCAGCATTTT

abundance: .
v_gene: TRBV5-1
j_gene: TRBJ1-4
d_gene: .
CDR3aa: CASSLDGRMAEKLFF
CDR3nt: TGCGCCAGCAGCTTGGATGGCAGGATGGCTGAAAAACTGTTTTTT

abundance: once
v_gene: TRBV5-1
j_gene: TRBJ1-6
d_gene: .
CDR3aa: CASSLDRERPLHF
CDR3nt: TGCGCCAGCAGCTTGGATAGGGAGAGACCCCTCCACTTT

abundance: medium-sized
v_gene: TRBV3-1
j_gene: TRBJ1-6
d_gene: .
CDR3aa: CASSQDGKGYSPLHF
CDR3nt: TGTGCCAGCAGCCAAGATGGGAAGGGATATTCACCCCTCCACTTT

abundance: .
v_gene: TRBV11-3
j_gene: TRBJ2-7
d_gene: .
CDR3aa: CASSKGRYEQYF
CDR3nt: TGTGCCAGCAGCAAAGGACGCTACGAGCAGTACTTC